Listed below are T cell receptor beta chains from one sample, sequenced in a study of PD-L1 blockade in urothelial cancer. Using immunoSEQ multiplex PCR, the repertoire was profiled, and TCRdb retains in-frame clones only, with some absent. Of some 31,000 clones in the sample, approximately 81% were seen once. This sample comprised PBMCs, obtained around atezolizumab (anti-PD-L1) treatment. Receptors originate from a man between 65 and 85 years old with urothelial cancer. Each CDR3 is given without its conserved first and last residue. Fields, in order: J gene, clone size, V gene, CDR3 protein. Clone size is stated in some rows and not others, as once, few, many or a class when expanded.

j_gene: TRBJ2-1; abundance: once; v_gene: TRBV30; CDR3aa: AWREGGLFEQF
j_gene: TRBJ2-1; abundance: NA; v_gene: TRBV9; CDR3aa: ASSVGPRPNEQF
j_gene: TRBJ1-5; abundance: few; v_gene: TRBV6-1; CDR3aa: ASSGAGTGNVQPQH
j_gene: TRBJ1-4; abundance: NA; v_gene: TRBV18; CDR3aa: ASSQGRGEKLF
j_gene: TRBJ2-7; abundance: NA; v_gene: TRBV2; CDR3aa: ASSGEGARLEQY
j_gene: TRBJ1-3; abundance: NA; v_gene: TRBV19; CDR3aa: ASTIRQDPTRRNTIY
j_gene: TRBJ2-5; abundance: NA; v_gene: TRBV5-5; CDR3aa: ASSIRGGAGETQY
j_gene: TRBJ2-5; abundance: NA; v_gene: TRBV5-1; CDR3aa: ASRLTGGEETQY
j_gene: TRBJ2-5; abundance: NA; v_gene: TRBV11-2; CDR3aa: ASSRGGETQY
j_gene: TRBJ2-3; abundance: NA; v_gene: TRBV4-3; CDR3aa: ASSQDVGQGRDTQY
j_gene: TRBJ2-7; abundance: NA; v_gene: TRBV28; CDR3aa: ASSLYGRGPISYEQY
j_gene: TRBJ2-5; abundance: once; v_gene: TRBV14; CDR3aa: ASSQDIGFRTAKQETQY
j_gene: TRBJ1-5; abundance: NA; v_gene: TRBV4-2; CDR3aa: ASSPILTRNQPQH
j_gene: TRBJ1-2; abundance: NA; v_gene: TRBV2; CDR3aa: ASSEGTGAGYT
j_gene: TRBJ1-5; abundance: NA; v_gene: TRBV7-8; CDR3aa: ASSMTGTQPQH
j_gene: TRBJ1-5; abundance: NA; v_gene: TRBV11-2; CDR3aa: ASPGQGRYRNQPQH
j_gene: TRBJ2-3; abundance: NA; v_gene: TRBV7-3; CDR3aa: ASSLNGGDTDTQY
j_gene: TRBJ2-5; abundance: NA; v_gene: TRBV7-8; CDR3aa: ASSTTSPETQY
j_gene: TRBJ2-1; abundance: medium-sized; v_gene: TRBV6-5; CDR3aa: ASSYNLYYNEQF
j_gene: TRBJ2-3; abundance: NA; v_gene: TRBV10-3; CDR3aa: AISGPKDRGFLVTDTQY
j_gene: TRBJ2-6; abundance: NA; v_gene: TRBV7-3; CDR3aa: ASSATVSTSGANVLT
j_gene: TRBJ1-2; abundance: NA; v_gene: TRBV15; CDR3aa: ATSREQQNSNYGYT
j_gene: TRBJ2-1; abundance: NA; v_gene: TRBV5-1; CDR3aa: ASSRRGGDYNEQF
j_gene: TRBJ1-1; abundance: NA; v_gene: TRBV9; CDR3aa: ASSVQGNMNTEAF
j_gene: TRBJ2-5; abundance: NA; v_gene: TRBV27; CDR3aa: ASIRLAGAPETQY
j_gene: TRBJ2-2; abundance: NA; v_gene: TRBV11-1; CDR3aa: ASSTRTSGGTGELF
j_gene: TRBJ2-1; abundance: NA; v_gene: TRBV21-1; CDR3aa: ASTKTSGSGLNEQF
j_gene: TRBJ2-6; abundance: NA; v_gene: TRBV15; CDR3aa: ATSRDPVGRTGANVLT
j_gene: TRBJ2-7; abundance: NA; v_gene: TRBV6-6; CDR3aa: ASSYQGADEQY
j_gene: TRBJ2-1; abundance: NA; v_gene: TRBV7-2; CDR3aa: ASSFRRAGVYNEQF
j_gene: TRBJ1-2; abundance: NA; v_gene: TRBV18; CDR3aa: ASSPPVGKSGYT
j_gene: TRBJ1-6; abundance: NA; v_gene: TRBV9; CDR3aa: ASSSPVGQGNSPLH
j_gene: TRBJ2-2; abundance: NA; v_gene: TRBV19; CDR3aa: ASSGTTGELF
j_gene: TRBJ2-5; abundance: NA; v_gene: TRBV5-1; CDR3aa: ASSLDQETQY
j_gene: TRBJ2-7; abundance: once; v_gene: TRBV7-6; CDR3aa: ASSLGTLYEQY
j_gene: TRBJ1-2; abundance: NA; v_gene: TRBV27; CDR3aa: ASSVGQGRFHGYT
j_gene: TRBJ2-5; abundance: NA; v_gene: TRBV7-3; CDR3aa: ASSFGPKGAGGQETQY
j_gene: TRBJ1-1; abundance: NA; v_gene: TRBV7-9; CDR3aa: ASSLRPGGSNTEAF
j_gene: TRBJ1-2; abundance: once; v_gene: TRBV28; CDR3aa: ASSFPWHNYGYT
j_gene: TRBJ1-2; abundance: NA; v_gene: TRBV19; CDR3aa: ASSTGAGYGYT
j_gene: TRBJ2-1; abundance: NA; v_gene: TRBV5-4; CDR3aa: ASSLGLAVLNEQF
j_gene: TRBJ2-1; abundance: few; v_gene: TRBV28; CDR3aa: ASRPSGMYNEQF
j_gene: TRBJ1-2; abundance: NA; v_gene: TRBV15; CDR3aa: ATGGGTNYGYT
j_gene: TRBJ1-1; abundance: NA; v_gene: TRBV4-2; CDR3aa: ASSLSLVNTEAF